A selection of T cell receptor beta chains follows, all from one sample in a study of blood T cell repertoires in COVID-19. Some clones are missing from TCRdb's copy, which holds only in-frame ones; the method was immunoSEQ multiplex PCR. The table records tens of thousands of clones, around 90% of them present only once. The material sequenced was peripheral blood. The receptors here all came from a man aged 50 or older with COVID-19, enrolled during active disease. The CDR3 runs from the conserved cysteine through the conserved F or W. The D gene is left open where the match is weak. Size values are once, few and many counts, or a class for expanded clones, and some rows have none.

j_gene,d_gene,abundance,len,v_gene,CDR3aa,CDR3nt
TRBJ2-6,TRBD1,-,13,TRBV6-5,CATRQGAANVLTF,TGTGCCACCCGACAGGGGGCGGCCAACGTCCTGACTTTC
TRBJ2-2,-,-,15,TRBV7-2,CASSYGRANTGELFF,TGTGCCAGCAGCTATGGCAGGGCGAACACCGGGGAGCTGTTTTTT
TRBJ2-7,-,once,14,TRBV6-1,CASSEVGSPYEQYF,TGTGCCAGCAGTGAGGTCGGGTCCCCCTACGAGCAGTACTTC
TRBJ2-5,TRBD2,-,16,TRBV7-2,CASSIGTSGGQETQYF,TGTGCCAGCAGCATCGGGACTAGCGGGGGGCAAGAGACCCAGTACTTC
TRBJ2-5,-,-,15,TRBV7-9,CASSLGRQNQETQYF,TGTGCCAGCAGCTTAGGAAGACAGAACCAAGAGACCCAGTACTTC
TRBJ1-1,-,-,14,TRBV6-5,CATPPLTEHTEAFF,TGTGCCACCCCTCCCTTGACAGAACACACTGAAGCTTTCTTT
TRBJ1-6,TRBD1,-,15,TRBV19,CASHTGTAGRSPLHF,TGTGCCAGCCACACCGGGACAGCCGGTCGATCACCCCTCCACTTT
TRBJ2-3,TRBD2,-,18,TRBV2,CASSRQRLARGKTDTQYF,TGTGCCAGCAGCCGACAGAGACTAGCCCGAGGGAAGACAGATACGCAGTATTTT
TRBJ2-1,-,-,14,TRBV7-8,CASSLGRRGNEQFF,TGTGCCAGCAGCTTAGGGCGAAGGGGGAATGAGCAGTTCTTC
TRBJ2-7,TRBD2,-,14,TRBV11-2,CASSPAGGTYEQYF,TGTGCCAGCAGCCCAGCGGGAGGGACCTACGAGCAGTACTTC
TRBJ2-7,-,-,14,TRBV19,CASSIEQGRSEQYF,TGTGCCAGTAGTATAGAACAGGGTCGCAGCGAGCAGTACTTC
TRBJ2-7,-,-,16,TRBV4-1,CASSQSKAGIAYEQYF,TGCGCCAGCAGCCAATCCAAGGCGGGAATCGCCTACGAGCAGTACTTC
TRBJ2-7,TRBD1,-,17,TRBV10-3,CAISSIPGQRRSYEQYF,TGTGCCATCAGTAGTATACCGGGACAGAGAAGGAGCTACGAGCAGTACTTC
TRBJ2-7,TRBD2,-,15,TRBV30,CAWSRLRREGSEQYF,TGTGCCTGGAGCCGACTGCGGCGGGAGGGAAGTGAGCAGTACTTC
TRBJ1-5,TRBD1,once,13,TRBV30,CASSRDRERPQHF,TGTGCCAGCTCCCGGGACAGGGAACGGCCCCAGCATTTT
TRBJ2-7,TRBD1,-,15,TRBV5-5,CASSLPGQGVEEQYF,TGTGCCAGCAGCTTACCGGGACAGGGGGTAGAGGAGCAGTACTTC
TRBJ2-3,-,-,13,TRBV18,CASSPPSRDTQYF,TGTGCCAGCTCACCACCGTCCCGGGATACGCAGTATTTT
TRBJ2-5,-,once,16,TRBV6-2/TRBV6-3,CASSYFFRVGAETQYF,TGTGCCAGCAGTTACTTTTTTAGGGTGGGGGCAGAGACCCAGTACTTC
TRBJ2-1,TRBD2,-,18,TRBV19,CASSAATTSGGSYNEQFF,TGTGCCAGTAGTGCAGCTACCACTAGCGGGGGGTCCTACAATGAGCAGTTCTTC